These T cell receptor beta chains were read from a single sample in a study of cytomegalovirus exposure and HLA in healthy donors. Generated by immunoSEQ multiplex PCR, the TCRdb table keeps only in-frame clones and is missing some. The sample totals roughly 140,000 clones. Source material: PBMCs. The receptors were gathered from a male donor in good health and CMV-seronegative. CDR3s include the opening cysteine and the closing phenylalanine or tryptophan. D genes are given only for firm matches.

TRBD1 | TRBJ1-3 | TRBV6-5 | TGTGCCAGCAGGGACAGGGCTCACACCATATATTTT | CASRDRAHTIYF
TRBD2 | TRBJ2-5 | TRBV5-1 | TGCGCCAGCAGCTCCCCCCCGGGACTAGCGGGGGTTCAAGAGACCCAGTACTTC | CASSSPPGLAGVQETQYF
NA | TRBJ2-5 | TRBV6-6 | TGTGCCAGCACAAAGGGGGAGCCGAGTCAAGAGACCCAGTACTTC | CASTKGEPSQETQYF
TRBD1 | TRBJ1-5 | TRBV6-1 | TGTGCCAGCAGAGGAGGGGGCGCCGGGAATCAGCCCCAGCATTTT | CASRGGGAGNQPQHF
TRBD1 | TRBJ1-3 | TRBV18 | TGTGCCAGCTCACCAATGAGACAGGGAATTTCAGGAAACACCATATATTTT | CASSPMRQGISGNTIYF
NA | TRBJ1-4 | TRBV4-1 | TGCGCCAGCAGCCAAGAGGAGGGAAGGGGGGGACGGACTTCGCTGTTTTTT | CASSQEEGRGGRTSLFF
NA | TRBJ1-3 | TRBV30 | TGTGCCTACAGGGCTGGAAACACCATATATTTT | CAYRAGNTIYF
NA | TRBJ1-5 | TRBV16 | TGTGCCAGCAGCCCGCAAGACAACCAGCCCCAGCATTTT | CASSPQDNQPQHF
NA | TRBJ2-7 | TRBV6-5 | TGTGCCAGCTTATCGTTGGCCTCCTACGAGCAGTACTTC | CASLSLASYEQYF
NA | TRBJ2-2 | TRBV25-1 | TGTGCCAGCAGGCTCAGGGTCACCGGGGAGCTGTTTTTT | CASRLRVTGELFF
NA | TRBJ1-1 | TRBV19 | TGTGCCAGTAGTACCAATCTTCTGAACGGTTTGGGGCTGAACACTGAAGCTTTCTTT | CASSTNLLNGLGLNTEAFF
NA | TRBJ1-4 | TRBV7-8 | TGTGCCAGCAGCTCTCTCGACTCGGACAAAGAGGAAAAACTGTTTTTT | CASSSLDSDKEEKLFF
NA | TRBJ1-3 | TRBV16 | TGTGCCAGCAGCCTGAGCGGATCCTCTGGAAACACCATATATTTT | CASSLSGSSGNTIYF
TRBD1 | TRBJ1-6 | TRBV28 | TGTGCCAGCCTGATCGGGACAGGGAATTCACCCCTCCACTTT | CASLIGTGNSPLHF
TRBD1 | TRBJ2-7 | TRBV5-1 | TGCGCCAGCAGCTTGGGCTATACCGGGACAGGGAGGTTCGAGCAGTACTTC | CASSLGYTGTGRFEQYF
NA | TRBJ1-4 | TRBV18 | TGTGCCAGCTCACTAGCTTCCCCGCAAGCTAATGAAAAACTGTTTTTT | CASSLASPQANEKLFF
NA | TRBJ2-2 | TRBV5-6 | TGTGCCAGCAGCTTCGTGGAGGTAGTGGGGACCGGGGAGCTGTTTTTT | CASSFVEVVGTGELFF
TRBD2 | TRBJ2-7 | TRBV30 | TGTGCCTGGTCTCTCCCGGGACTAGCGGGAGGGAAAGGGGCCTACGAGCAGTACTTC | CAWSLPGLAGGKGAYEQYF
NA | TRBJ2-7 | TRBV7-8 | TGTGCCAGCAGCTTAGGGTCTAGAACCTACGAGCAGTACTTC | CASSLGSRTYEQYF
TRBD2 | TRBJ2-5 | TRBV6-1 | TGTGCCAGCAGTGAACCCTCGACTAGCGGGAGGGCAAGGGAGACCCAGTACTTC | CASSEPSTSGRARETQYF
NA | TRBJ2-7 | TRBV25-1 | TGTGCCAGCAGTGAATATACAGGTATACACAACAAATACGAGCAGTACTTC | CASSEYTGIHNKYEQYF
NA | TRBJ2-5 | TRBV18 | TGTGCCAGCTCACCAGAGTCTAGTCTGGAGACCCAGTACTTC | CASSPESSLETQYF
NA | TRBJ2-3 | TRBV7-3 | TGTGCCAGCAGATCGACAGACACAGATACGCAGTATTTT | CASRSTDTDTQYF
TRBD1 | TRBJ1-1 | TRBV6-1 | TGTGCCAGCAGTGAATCAGGACAGGGGAACACTGAAGCTTTCTTT | CASSESGQGNTEAFF
TRBD1 | TRBJ2-7 | TRBV6-5 | TGTGCCAGCAGTGGACAGGGGGGCTCCTACGAGCAGTACTTC | CASSGQGGSYEQYF
NA | TRBJ2-7 | TRBV5-6 | TGTGCCAGCAGCTTCTTGGGGGCTTTCGAGCAGTACTTC | CASSFLGAFEQYF
TRBD2 | TRBJ2-3 | TRBV4-3 | TGCGCCAGCAGCCAAGAATTAGCGGGGGGCACAGATACGCAGTATTTT | CASSQELAGGTDTQYF
NA | TRBJ2-2 | TRBV6-5 | TGTGCCAGCAGTTACCTGTTCGGGAGAAACACCGGGGAGCTGTTTTTT | CASSYLFGRNTGELFF
NA | TRBJ1-2 | TRBV7-8 | TGTGCCAGCAGCTCTTTCTATGGCTACACCTTC | CASSSFYGYTF
NA | TRBJ1-2 | TRBV6-5 | TGTGCCAGCAGTTACCGTCTATCGGGAGGCTACACCTTC | CASSYRLSGGYTF
NA | TRBJ1-5 | TRBV6-5 | TGTGCCAGCACCGGGGGAGGGGGGCAGCCCCAGCATTTT | CASTGGGGQPQHF
NA | TRBJ1-6 | TRBV7-3 | TGTGCCAGCAGCCCAAACGGGGAAGGGAATTCACCCCTCCACTTT | CASSPNGEGNSPLHF
TRBD1 | TRBJ2-7 | TRBV29-1 | TGCAGCGTCACACAGGGGGCCCCCGCTGGCGAGCAGTACTTC | CSVTQGAPAGEQYF
TRBD1 | TRBJ1-2 | TRBV27 | TGTGCCAGCAGGACAGGGTTGGGCTACACCTTC | CASRTGLGYTF
NA | TRBJ1-1 | TRBV28 | TGTGCCAGCAGTTACACCGGATTGCGGTTCACTGAAGCTTTCTTT | CASSYTGLRFTEAFF
TRBD1 | TRBJ1-1 | TRBV11-2 | TGTGCCAGCAGCCGAGGACAGGGGGCGGGGGACACTGAAGCTTTCTTT | CASSRGQGAGDTEAFF
TRBD2 | TRBJ2-7 | TRBV7-9 | TGTGCCAGCAGCGCCGGGACTAGCGGGAGGGTTGACGACGAGCAGTACTTC | CASSAGTSGRVDDEQYF
TRBD1 | TRBJ2-2 | TRBV5-1 | TGCGCCAGCAGATCCGGGACAGGGGACACCGGGGAGCTGTTTTTT | CASRSGTGDTGELFF
NA | TRBJ2-3 | TRBV5-6 | TGTGCCAGCAGCTTGGAAGGGGCAGATACGCAGTATTTT | CASSLEGADTQYF
TRBD2 | TRBJ2-7 | TRBV11-2 | TGTGCCAGCAGCTTACCGGGACTAACCTCTCACGAGCAGTACTTC | CASSLPGLTSHEQYF
NA | TRBJ2-7 | TRBV11-2 | TGTGCCAGCAGCTTTCAGCGGGTTCCAACCTACGAGCAGTACTTC | CASSFQRVPTYEQYF
TRBD2 | TRBJ2-1 | TRBV5-1 | TGCGCCAGCAGCTTGGGCGGGAGGACCTACAATGAGCAGTTCTTC | CASSLGGRTYNEQFF
TRBD1 | TRBJ2-6 | TRBV6-1 | TGTGCCAGCAGTGGCGACAGGGCGGTCTCTGGGGCCAACGTCCTGACTTTC | CASSGDRAVSGANVLTF
NA | TRBJ2-1 | TRBV18 | TGTGCCAGCTCACCAGTCCAGGGGGGTGGAAATGAGCAGTTCTTC | CASSPVQGGGNEQFF
NA | TRBJ2-5 | TRBV4-2 | TGTGCCAGCAGCCAAACTATAACATCGTACCAAGAGACCCAGTACTTC | CASSQTITSYQETQYF
TRBD2 | TRBJ2-3 | TRBV19 | TGTGCCAGTAGTATAGAAGGGGCCGGCGGGAGAGGCACAGATACGCAGTATTTT | CASSIEGAGGRGTDTQYF
TRBD2 | TRBJ2-7 | TRBV7-2 | TGTGCCAGCAGCTCCGTTACTAGCGGGGCCTCCTACGAGCAGTACTTC | CASSSVTSGASYEQYF